Following are 18 T cell receptor beta chains from one sample sequenced in a study of blood T cell repertoires in COVID-19. Profiled with immunoSEQ multiplex PCR; TCRdb holds only in-frame clones, not every one. Of around 310,000 clones in the sample, around 90% were seen once. The sample comprised peripheral blood. These receptor sequences come from a woman in her 40s with COVID-19, enrolled during active disease.

The chain joins TRBV6-5 to TRBJ1-1; weak D call: TRBD1 (5 bases). This CDR3 is built from 15 residues. V was clipped by 8 bases and J by 1 base, with 17 bases between them. The germline CDR1 and CDR2 sequences are MNHEY and SVGAGI. The CDR3 sequence is CASGPMWGRNTEAFF. In DNA form, the CDR3 reads TGTGCCAGCGGTCCCATGTGGGGCCGGAACACTGAAGCTTTCTTT.

The V and J genes are TRBV27 and TRBJ1-2; 9 positions match TRBD1. The ends lost 5 bases at V and 7 bases at J; junction bases unmatched: 5. Germline assignment: CDR1 MNHEY and CDR2 SMNVEV (reference sequence). The CDR3 consists of 13 residues. CDR3 DNA sequence: TGTGCCAGCAGTGAACAGGGGGCGGCTGGCTACACCTTC. Protein: CASSEQGAAGYTF.

The chain carries TRBV4-1 and TRBJ2-2, with D possibly matching TRBD2 (5 bases). The germline gives CDR1 MGHRA, CDR2 YSYEKL. V shed 3 bases and J shed 7 bases, with 18 bases lying between them. This CDR3 region has 16 residues. The CDR3 DNA follows: TGCGCCAGCAGCCACCCCACGAGAGGGTGGGGCGGGGAGCTGTTTTTT. This sequence encodes CASSHPTRGWGGELFF.

The genes are TRBV30 and TRBJ1-6; D may be TRBD1 (6 bases). CDR3 length equals 13 residues. Germline V CDR1 and CDR2: GTSNPN, SVGIG (reference sequence). V dropped 4 bases and J dropped 7 bases, with 11 bases sitting between them. CDR3 loop: CAWTDRKNSPLHF. CDR3 nucleotides: TGTGCCTGGACGGACAGAAAAAATTCACCCCTCCACTTT.

The chain combines TRBV10-2 with TRBJ1-3, with TRBD1 identical over 7 bases. Unmatched junction bases numbered 8, after V lost 6 bases and J lost 6 bases. Germline CDR1 reads WSHSY; CDR2 reads SAAADI. The CDR3 is 14 amino acids. The CDR3 protein is CASRLTGAQNTIYF. The DNA for the CDR3 is TGCGCCAGCAGACTTACAGGGGCACAAAACACCATATATTTT.

This sequence joins TRBV6-2 or TRBV6-3 and TRBJ1-1; 10 bases line up with TRBD1. The CDR3 spans 15 residues. Germline-derived CDR1 and CDR2 are MNHEY and SVGEGT. Losses at the gene ends were 5 bases for V and 1 base for J; bases not matched to a gene: 4. The CDR3, as DNA: TGTGCCAGCAGTACCCGGGACAGGGGGAACACTGAAGCTTTCTTT. Protein: CASSTRDRGNTEAFF.

The chain carries TRBV28 and TRBJ1-5; D might be TRBD1 (6 bases). Trimming shortened V by 3 bases and J by 3 bases, and 12 bases separated the two germline ends. Germline assignment: CDR1 MDHEN and CDR2 SYDVKM. This CDR3 region has 15 residues. The CDR3 region is CASSFGQGINQPQHF. In DNA, the CDR3 is TGTGCCAGCAGTTTCGGGCAGGGGATCAATCAGCCCCAGCATTTT.

V is TRBV28 and J is TRBJ2-1, with 12 bases aligning to TRBD2. Germline V gene sequence: CDR1 MDHEN, CDR2 SYDVKM. The CDR3 runs 16 residues. J lost 12 bases, V lost 5 bases, and 14 bases had no gene match. The CDR3 sequence is CASSVLRTSGTQGQFF. CDR3 in DNA: TGTGCCAGCAGTGTGTTACGGACTAGCGGGACCCAAGGGCAGTTCTTC.

V usage is TRBV9 and J usage is TRBJ2-3, with a weak D call TRBD2 (5 bases). The CDR3 runs 15 residues. Trimming pared 4 bases from V and 4 bases from J, leaving 16 bases between. Germline CDR1 reads SGDLS; CDR2 reads YYNGEE. For the CDR3, the DNA is TGTGCCAGCAGCCCATCCCGAGGGATCTCAGATACGCAGTATTTT. It yields the protein CASSPSRGISDTQYF.

The rearrangement joins TRBV7-6 to TRBJ2-1; TRBD2 agrees at 7 bases. The germline V gene encodes CDR1 SGHVS and CDR2 FNYEAQ. With 5 bases clipped from V and 7 bases from J, the junction kept 11 bases outside the gene matches. This CDR3 has 15 residues. The CDR3 DNA sequence: TGTGCCAGCAGCCAAACGGGGGGTACGGTTAATGAGCAGTTCTTC. Protein product: CASSQTGGTVNEQFF.

The V and J genes are TRBV7-2 and TRBJ2-5; TRBD1 agrees at 9 bases. CDR3 length equals 15 residues. Losses at the gene ends were 1 base for V and 5 bases for J; bases not matched to a gene: 5. Per the germline V gene, CDR1 is SGHTA and CDR2 is FQGNSA. The CDR3 nucleotides read TGTGCCAGCAGCTTAGGGGGACAGGGCGGCGAGACCCAGTACTTC. Residues: CASSLGGQGGETQYF.

The gene calls are TRBV7-2 and TRBJ2-3; D gene unclear. Trimming pared 1 base from V and 4 bases from J, leaving 21 bases between. Germline-derived CDR1 and CDR2 are SGHTA and FQGNSA. This CDR3 is built from 18 residues. The CDR3 loop is CASSLELAAPLSADTQYF. CDR3 in DNA: TGTGCCAGCAGCTTAGAGTTGGCGGCTCCCCTGAGCGCAGATACGCAGTATTTT.

The chain is built from TRBV28 and TRBJ2-2, with 8 bases that match TRBD2. CDR1 and CDR2 (germline): MDHEN, SYDVKM. The trim removed 3 bases at V and 4 bases at J, leaving 13 bases unmatched. This CDR3 has 18 residues. The DNA of the CDR3 is TGTGCCAGCAGTTTGAGGCGGGGACTAGTAACGAGCACCGGGGAGCTGTTTTTT. Translating it yields CASSLRRGLVTSTGELFF.

This clone was picked up a small number of times. The genes are TRBV9 and TRBJ1-1; D is unresolved. The CDR3 consists of 14 residues. The germline gives CDR1 SGDLS, CDR2 YYNGEE. Trimming pared 4 bases from V and 4 bases from J, leaving 14 bases between. The CDR3 loop reads CASSSPSRGTEAFF. The CDR3 bases are TGTGCCAGCAGCTCTCCCTCCCGCGGCACTGAAGCTTTCTTT. Supplemented by reference TRBV9 and TRBJ1-1, the full variable domain reads DSGVTQTPKHLITATGQRVTLRCSPRSGDLSVYWYQQSLDQGLQFLIQYYNGEERAKGNILERFSAQQFPDLHSELNLSSLELGDSALYFCASSSPSRGTEAFFGQGTRLTVV.

The chain carries TRBV2 and TRBJ2-1; the D gene is possibly TRBD1 (6 bases). This CDR3 is 15 amino acids long. Trimming removed 3 bases at V and 2 bases at J, with 11 bases between. Germline V gives CDR1 SNHLY, CDR2 FYNNEI. CDR3: CASSDRRGPYNEQFF. For the CDR3, the DNA is TGTGCCAGCAGTGATCGCAGGGGCCCCTACAATGAGCAGTTCTTC. The full variable domain, in which reference TRBV2 and TRBJ2-1 provide the parts outside the CDR3, is EPEVTQTPSHQVTQMGQEVILRCVPISNHLYFYWYRQILGQKVEFLVSFYNNEISEKSEIFDDQFSVERPDGSNFTLKIRSTKLEDSAMYFCASSDRRGPYNEQFFGPGTRLTVL.

The genes are TRBV19 and TRBJ1-1; D uncertain. The CDR3 consists of 14 residues. Germline V gene sequence: CDR1 LNHDA, CDR2 SQIVND (reference sequence). V was trimmed by 5 bases and J by 7 bases, leaving 17 bases between them. In DNA form, the CDR3 reads TGTGCCAGTAGTGCGGCCGGCCGAGACCTTGAAGCTTTCTTT. It is translated as CASSAAGRDLEAFF. The complete variable domain, with remaining parts taken from reference TRBV19 and TRBJ1-1, reads DGGITQSPKYLFRKEGQNVTLSCEQNLNHDAMYWYRQDPGQGLRLIYYSQIVNDFQKGDIAEGYSVSREKKESFPLTVTSAQKNPTAFYLCASSAAGRDLEAFFGQGTRLTVV.

This chain joins TRBV9 and TRBJ1-2; 7 nucleotides agree with TRBD1. CDR1 SGDLS and CDR2 YYNGEE come from the germline V gene. The CDR3 contains 11 residues. V was pared by 2 bases and J by 10 bases, with 2 bases of the junction left unmatched. CDR3 sequence: CASSVGTVYTF. In nucleotides, the CDR3 is TGTGCCAGCAGCGTCGGGACAGTCTACACCTTC.

The rearrangement joins TRBV28 to TRBJ2-7; D is unclear. V was pared by 6 bases and J by 3 bases, with 9 bases between. Germline V lookup: CDR1 MDHEN, CDR2 SYDVKM. The CDR3 runs to 12 residues. The CDR3 loop reads CASSSYLYEQYF. CDR3 nucleotide sequence: TGTGCCAGCAGCTCTTATCTCTACGAGCAGTACTTC.